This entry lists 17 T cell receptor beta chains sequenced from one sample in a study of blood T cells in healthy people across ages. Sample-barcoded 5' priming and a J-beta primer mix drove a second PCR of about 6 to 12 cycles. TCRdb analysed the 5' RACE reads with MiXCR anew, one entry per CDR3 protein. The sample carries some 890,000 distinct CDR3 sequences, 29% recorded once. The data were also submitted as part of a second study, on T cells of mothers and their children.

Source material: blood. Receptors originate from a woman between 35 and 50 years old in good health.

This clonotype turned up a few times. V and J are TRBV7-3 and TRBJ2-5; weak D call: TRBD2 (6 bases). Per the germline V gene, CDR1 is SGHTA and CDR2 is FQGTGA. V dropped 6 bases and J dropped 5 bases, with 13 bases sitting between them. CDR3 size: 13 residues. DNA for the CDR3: TGTGCCAGCAGTAAGGGGACTTATGAGACCCAGTACTTC. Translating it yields CASSKGTYETQYF.

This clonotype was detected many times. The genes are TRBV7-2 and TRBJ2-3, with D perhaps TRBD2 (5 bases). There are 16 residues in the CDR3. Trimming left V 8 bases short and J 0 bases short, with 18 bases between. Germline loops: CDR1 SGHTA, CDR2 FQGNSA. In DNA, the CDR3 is TGTGCCAGCGGCCTTACGAGCGGCTCTAGCACAGATACGCAGTATTTT. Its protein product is CASGLTSGSSTDTQYF.

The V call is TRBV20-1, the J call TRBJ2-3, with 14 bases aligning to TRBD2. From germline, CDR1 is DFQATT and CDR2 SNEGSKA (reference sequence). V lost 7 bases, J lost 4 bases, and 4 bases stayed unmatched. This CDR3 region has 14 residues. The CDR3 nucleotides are TGCAGTGGACTAGCGGGGGGGCTTGCAGATACGCAGTATTTT. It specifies CSGLAGGLADTQYF.

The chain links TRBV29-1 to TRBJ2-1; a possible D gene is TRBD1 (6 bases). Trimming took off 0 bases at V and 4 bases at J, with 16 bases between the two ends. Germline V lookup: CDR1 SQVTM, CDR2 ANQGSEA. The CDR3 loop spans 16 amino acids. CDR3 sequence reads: CSVEEGGTRTYNEQFF. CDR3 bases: TGCAGCGTTGAAGAAGGGGGTACTAGAACATACAATGAGCAGTTCTTC.

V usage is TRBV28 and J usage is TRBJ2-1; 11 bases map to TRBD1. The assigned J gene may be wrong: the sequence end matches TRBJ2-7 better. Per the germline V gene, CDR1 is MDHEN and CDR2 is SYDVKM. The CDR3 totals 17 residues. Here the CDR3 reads CASKGGTPGQGGWEQYF. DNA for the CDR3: TGTGCCAGCAAGGGCGGAACACCGGGACAGGGGGGGTGGGAGCAGTACTTC.

The CDR3 region has the DNA TGCAGTGCTGCCGGGCCGCCAGGGGCGACTAATGAAAAACTGTTTTTT. It is translated as CSAAGPPGATNEKLFF. This chain joins TRBV20-1 and TRBJ1-4; a weak D match, TRBD1 (6 bases). Per germline, CDR1 DFQATT and CDR2 SNEGSKA (reference sequence). This CDR3 has 16 amino acids. V was pared by 5 bases and J by 2 bases, with 18 bases between.

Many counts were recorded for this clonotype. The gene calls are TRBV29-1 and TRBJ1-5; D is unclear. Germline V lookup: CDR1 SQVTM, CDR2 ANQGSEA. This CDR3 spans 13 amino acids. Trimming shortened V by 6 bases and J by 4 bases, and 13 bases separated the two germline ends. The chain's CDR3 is CSVAGDGNQPQHF. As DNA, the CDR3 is TGCAGCGTGGCCGGGGATGGGAATCAGCCCCAGCATTTT.

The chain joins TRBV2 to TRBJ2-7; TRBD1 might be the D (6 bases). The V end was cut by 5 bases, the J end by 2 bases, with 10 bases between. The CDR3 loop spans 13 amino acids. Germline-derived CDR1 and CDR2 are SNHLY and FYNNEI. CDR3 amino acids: CASSRTATYEQYF. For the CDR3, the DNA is TGTGCCAGCAGTCGGACAGCCACCTACGAGCAGTACTTC.

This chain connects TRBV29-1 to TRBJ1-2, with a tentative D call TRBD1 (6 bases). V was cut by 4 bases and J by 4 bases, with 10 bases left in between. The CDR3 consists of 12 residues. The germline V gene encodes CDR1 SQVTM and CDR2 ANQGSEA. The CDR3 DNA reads TGCAGCGTTGCAGGGACACGCTATGGCTACACCTTC. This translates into CSVAGTRYGYTF.

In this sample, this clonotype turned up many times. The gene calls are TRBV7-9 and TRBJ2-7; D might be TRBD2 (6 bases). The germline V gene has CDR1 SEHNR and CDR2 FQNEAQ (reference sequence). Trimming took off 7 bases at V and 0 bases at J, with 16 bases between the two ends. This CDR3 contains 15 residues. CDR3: CASTRIGSGSYEQYF. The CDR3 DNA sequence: TGTGCCAGCACTCGTATCGGTAGCGGCTCCTACGAGCAGTACTTC.

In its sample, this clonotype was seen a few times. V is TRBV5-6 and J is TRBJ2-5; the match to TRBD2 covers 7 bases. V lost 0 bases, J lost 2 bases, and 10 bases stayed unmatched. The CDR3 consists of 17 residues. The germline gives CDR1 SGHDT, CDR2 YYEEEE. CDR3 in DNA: TGTGCCAGCAGCTTGGGGATCGGGCTAGCGGCACAAGAGACCCAGTACTTC. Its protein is CASSLGIGLAAQETQYF. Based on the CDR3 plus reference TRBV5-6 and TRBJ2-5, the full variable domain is DAGVTQSPTHLIKTRGQQVTLRCSPKSGHDTVSWYQQALGQGPQFIFQYYEEEERQRGNFPDRFSGHQFPNYSSELNVNALLLGDSALYLCASSLGIGLAAQETQYFGPGTRLLVL.

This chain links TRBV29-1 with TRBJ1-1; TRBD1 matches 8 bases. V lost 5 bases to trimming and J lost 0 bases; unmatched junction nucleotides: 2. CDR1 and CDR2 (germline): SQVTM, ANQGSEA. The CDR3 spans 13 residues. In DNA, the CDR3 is TGCAGCGTTTGGACAGGGTTGAACACTGAAGCTTTCTTT. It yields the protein CSVWTGLNTEAFF.

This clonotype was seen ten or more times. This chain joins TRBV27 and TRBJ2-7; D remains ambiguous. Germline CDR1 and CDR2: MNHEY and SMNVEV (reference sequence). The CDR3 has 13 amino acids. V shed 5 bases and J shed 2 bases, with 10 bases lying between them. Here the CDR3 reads CASSPPPPYEQYF. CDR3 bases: TGTGCCAGCAGTCCACCCCCTCCCTACGAGCAGTACTTC.

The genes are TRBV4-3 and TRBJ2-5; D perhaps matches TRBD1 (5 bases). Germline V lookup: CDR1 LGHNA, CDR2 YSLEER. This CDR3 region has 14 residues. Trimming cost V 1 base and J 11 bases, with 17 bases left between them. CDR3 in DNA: TGCGCCAGCAGCCAAGGGCAGGGTTCCTACAAGCAGTACTTC. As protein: CASSQGQGSYKQYF.

DNA of the CDR3: TGTGCCAGCTCCCGGACACAGGGGGCTGTCTATGGCTACACCTTC. This sequence encodes CASSRTQGAVYGYTF. This chain connects TRBV18 to TRBJ1-2, with 9 bases matching TRBD1. In germline, CDR1 is KGHSH, CDR2 LQKENI. The CDR3 has 15 residues. J lost 4 bases, V lost 6 bases, and 9 bases had no gene match.

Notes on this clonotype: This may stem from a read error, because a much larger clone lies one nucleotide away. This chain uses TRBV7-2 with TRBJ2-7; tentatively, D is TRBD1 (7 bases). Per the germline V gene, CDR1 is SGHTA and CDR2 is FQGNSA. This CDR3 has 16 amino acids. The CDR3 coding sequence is TGTGCCAGCAGCAGAGGGGCAGGGGGGACGTCCTACAAGCAGTACTTC. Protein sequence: CASSRGAGGTSYKQYF.

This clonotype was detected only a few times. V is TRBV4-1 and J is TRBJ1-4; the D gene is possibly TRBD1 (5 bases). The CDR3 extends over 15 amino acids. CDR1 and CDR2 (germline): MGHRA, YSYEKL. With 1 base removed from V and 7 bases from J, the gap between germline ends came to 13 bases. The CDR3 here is CASSQAGRVGEKLFF. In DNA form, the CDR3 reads TGCGCCAGCAGCCAAGCGGGCAGGGTGGGTGAAAAACTGTTTTTT.